The clone carrying this TCR beta chain was counted only a few times. Its antigen remains unidentified. CDR3 size: 15 residues. V lost 4 bases, J lost 5 bases, and 18 bases lay in between. Germline lookup yields CDR1 SGHVS and CDR2 FNYEAQ. A second roughly 7 to 12 cycle PCR used barcoded and J-beta primers. MiXCR was run by TCRdb on the 5' RACE reads, yielding one entry per CDR3 protein. Of 1.4 million or so distinct CDR3 sequences listed, under 55% are singletons. Donors were healthy Caucasian individuals from Russia aged about 6 to 95. Each donor gave about 9.3 milliliters of peripheral blood. This record belongs to a study of blood T cells in healthy people across ages. Study-level results: Diversity was higher, and naive CD4+ cells more numerous, in long-lived donors than in aged donors. Per million T cells, the diversity of TCR beta decreased roughly linearly as age advanced.

Sequenced material: blood. V usage is TRBV7-6 and J usage is TRBJ2-7; TRBD2 is a possible D gene (7 bases). The clonotype originates from a woman in her late teens or twenties in good health. CDR3 sequence (DNA): TGTGCCAGCAGCTCTCGGGGGGCCCCGGATGACGAGCAGTACTTC. Its translation is CASSSRGAPDDEQYF.